The clone carrying this TCR beta chain has just one count. This sample was included in a study of PD-L1 blockade in urothelial cancer. Study overall: Atezolizumab 1,200 mg was given intravenously every 3 weeks, starting 2014. Prior chemotherapy regimens per patient numbered 0 to 3. Blood analyses occurred 3 weeks (second dose) and 6 weeks post treatment start. Blood samples had a median of approximately 150,000 T cells, tens of thousands of unique TCRs, and clonality 0.08 to 0.085.

Time point here: peripheral blood 6 weeks after treatment start. Sequenced by immunoSEQ multiplex PCR; TCRdb stores in-frame clones only, minus some. This sample has just under 45,000 clones, with approximately 83% found just once. V was clipped by 6 bases and J by 4 bases; unmatched bases: 0. The germline V gene encodes CDR1 MNHEY and CDR2 SVGAGI. The CDR3 has 13 residues. This specimen was PBMCs, taken around atezolizumab (anti-PD-L1) treatment. V and J are TRBV6-5 and TRBJ2-5; 12 nucleotides agree with TRBD2. This TCR was recovered from a man in his sixties with urothelial cancer. The CDR3 spells CASRTSGGETQYF. CDR3 nucleotide sequence: TGTGCCAGCAGGACTAGCGGGGGAGAGACCCAGTACTTC.